These T cell receptor beta chains were read from a single sample in a study of T cell responses to AZD1222 COVID-19 vaccine. Profiling relied on immunoSEQ multiplex PCR, and the TCRdb table lists in-frame clones only, not all of them. The table has 150,000 to 200,000 clones, approximately 93% seen once; the top ten hold roughly 1%. The source material was peripheral blood, sampled 28 days after the second AZD1222 dose. Every receptor here comes from an adult who received the AZD1222 COVID-19 vaccine. CDR3s include the opening cysteine and the closing phenylalanine or tryptophan. The order of the fields is V gene, D gene, clone size, J gene, CDR3 protein, CDR3 DNA. D genes are given only for firm matches. Clone size is stated in some rows and not others, as once, few, many or a class when expanded.

v_gene: TRBV19; d_gene: NA; abundance: once; j_gene: TRBJ1-3; CDR3aa: CASHSFGNTIYF; CDR3nt: TGTGCCAGTCATTCATTCGGAAACACCATATATTTT
v_gene: TRBV27; d_gene: TRBD1; abundance: NA; j_gene: TRBJ2-3; CDR3aa: CASSLSARTGSADTQYF; CDR3nt: TGTGCCAGCAGTTTATCGGCCCGGACAGGGTCCGCAGATACGCAGTATTTT
v_gene: TRBV29-1; d_gene: NA; abundance: NA; j_gene: TRBJ2-3; CDR3aa: CSVGGGGQGTDTQYF; CDR3nt: TGCAGCGTTGGGGGTGGGGGCCAGGGCACAGATACGCAGTATTTT
v_gene: TRBV5-4; d_gene: NA; abundance: NA; j_gene: TRBJ1-2; CDR3aa: CASSLEGNYGYTF; CDR3nt: TGTGCCAGCAGCTTGGAGGGGAACTATGGCTACACCTTC
v_gene: TRBV7-2; d_gene: NA; abundance: once; j_gene: TRBJ1-4; CDR3aa: CASSLDQLATNEKLFF; CDR3nt: TGTGCCAGCAGCTTAGACCAGTTGGCAACTAATGAAAAACTGTTTTTT
v_gene: TRBV19; d_gene: NA; abundance: NA; j_gene: TRBJ1-5; CDR3aa: CATSRGEISNQPQHF; CDR3nt: TGTGCCACCTCAAGAGGGGAGATCAGCAATCAGCCCCAGCATTTT
v_gene: TRBV3-1/TRBV3-2; d_gene: NA; abundance: NA; j_gene: TRBJ1-3; CDR3aa: CASSPRTRTISGNTIYF; CDR3nt: TGTGCCAGCAGTCCCAGGACAAGGACAATCTCTGGAAACACCATATATTTT
v_gene: TRBV5-1; d_gene: NA; abundance: NA; j_gene: TRBJ1-1; CDR3aa: CASSLIERGDTEAFF; CDR3nt: TGCGCCAGCAGCTTGATAGAAAGGGGGGACACTGAAGCTTTCTTT
v_gene: TRBV9; d_gene: NA; abundance: NA; j_gene: TRBJ2-1; CDR3aa: CASSARPPGTVYNEQFF; CDR3nt: TGTGCCAGCAGCGCGCGCCCCCCGGGAACCGTCTACAATGAGCAGTTCTTC
v_gene: TRBV5-6; d_gene: NA; abundance: NA; j_gene: TRBJ2-2; CDR3aa: CAAGYYTGELFF; CDR3nt: TGTGCCGCGGGGTATTACACCGGGGAGCTGTTTTTT
v_gene: TRBV4-1; d_gene: TRBD1; abundance: NA; j_gene: TRBJ2-2; CDR3aa: CASSQEPRTGYTGELFF; CDR3nt: TGCGCCAGCAGCCAAGAACCCCGGACAGGATACACCGGGGAGCTGTTTTTT
v_gene: TRBV4-1; d_gene: NA; abundance: NA; j_gene: TRBJ1-4; CDR3aa: CASSQAVTHEKLFF; CDR3nt: TGCGCCAGCAGCCAAGCCGTAACTCATGAAAAACTGTTTTTT
v_gene: TRBV7-2; d_gene: TRBD1; abundance: many; j_gene: TRBJ1-6; CDR3aa: CASSAQGARDSPLHF; CDR3nt: TGTGCCAGCAGCGCACAGGGGGCTCGTGATTCACCCCTCCACTTT
v_gene: TRBV4-3; d_gene: NA; abundance: NA; j_gene: TRBJ2-1; CDR3aa: CASSQDRMNEQFF; CDR3nt: TGCGCCAGCAGCCAAGATCGGATGAATGAGCAGTTCTTC
v_gene: TRBV11-2; d_gene: NA; abundance: once; j_gene: TRBJ1-3; CDR3aa: CASSLGVGGGNTIYF; CDR3nt: TGTGCCAGCAGCTTAGGGGTGGGCGGCGGAAACACCATATATTTT
v_gene: TRBV4-2; d_gene: TRBD2; abundance: NA; j_gene: TRBJ2-2; CDR3aa: CASSPPGIGGGGELFF; CDR3nt: TGTGCCAGCAGCCCCCCGGGGATCGGGGGGGGCGGGGAGCTGTTTTTT
v_gene: TRBV6-6; d_gene: NA; abundance: NA; j_gene: TRBJ2-7; CDR3aa: CASSYSKLRGEQYF; CDR3nt: TGTGCCAGCAGTTACTCAAAGCTCCGAGGCGAGCAGTACTTC
v_gene: TRBV29-1; d_gene: NA; abundance: NA; j_gene: TRBJ2-2; CDR3aa: CSVGRNTGELFF; CDR3nt: TGCAGCGTTGGTAGGAACACCGGGGAGCTGTTTTTT
v_gene: TRBV18; d_gene: NA; abundance: NA; j_gene: TRBJ2-7; CDR3aa: CASSPGRASYEQYF; CDR3nt: TGTGCCAGCTCACCGGGACGGGCTTCCTACGAGCAGTACTTC
v_gene: TRBV20-1; d_gene: NA; abundance: NA; j_gene: TRBJ1-2; CDR3aa: CSASGTLYGYTF; CDR3nt: TGCAGTGCTAGTGGGACACTCTATGGCTACACCTTC
v_gene: TRBV18; d_gene: NA; abundance: NA; j_gene: TRBJ2-7; CDR3aa: CASSPLGQNAYEQYF; CDR3nt: TGTGCCAGCTCACCACTAGGGCAGAACGCCTACGAGCAGTACTTC
v_gene: TRBV27; d_gene: NA; abundance: NA; j_gene: TRBJ2-5; CDR3aa: CARPVLLETQYF; CDR3nt: TGTGCCAGGCCAGTCCTGCTAGAGACCCAGTACTTC
v_gene: TRBV11-2; d_gene: NA; abundance: few; j_gene: TRBJ1-1; CDR3aa: CASSFGGEAFF; CDR3nt: TGTGCCAGCAGCTTTGGTGGGGAAGCTTTCTTT
v_gene: TRBV19; d_gene: NA; abundance: once; j_gene: TRBJ1-1; CDR3aa: CASSGEGRAEAFF; CDR3nt: TGTGCCAGTAGTGGTGAGGGGAGGGCTGAAGCTTTCTTT
v_gene: TRBV28; d_gene: NA; abundance: NA; j_gene: TRBJ1-2; CDR3aa: CASSSLQGNYGYTF; CDR3nt: TGTGCCAGCAGTTCCCTACAGGGCAACTATGGCTACACCTTC
v_gene: TRBV4-1; d_gene: TRBD2; abundance: once; j_gene: TRBJ2-3; CDR3aa: CASSHQVSGGATDTQYF; CDR3nt: TGCGCCAGCAGCCACCAAGTTAGCGGGGGGGCGACAGATACGCAGTATTTT
v_gene: TRBV2; d_gene: TRBD1; abundance: NA; j_gene: TRBJ1-6; CDR3aa: CASIRGDRELAGSPLHF; CDR3nt: TGTGCCAGCATCCGAGGGGACAGAGAGTTAGCTGGGTCACCCCTCCACTTT
v_gene: TRBV6-2/TRBV6-3; d_gene: NA; abundance: NA; j_gene: TRBJ1-1; CDR3aa: CASSYSPSWGTEAFF; CDR3nt: TGTGCCAGCAGTTACTCTCCTTCTTGGGGCACTGAAGCTTTCTTT
v_gene: TRBV11-2; d_gene: NA; abundance: NA; j_gene: TRBJ2-3; CDR3aa: CASSLNVMADTQYF; CDR3nt: TGTGCCAGCAGCTTAAACGTTATGGCAGATACGCAGTATTTT
v_gene: TRBV11-2; d_gene: NA; abundance: NA; j_gene: TRBJ2-1; CDR3aa: CASSLGIDEQFF; CDR3nt: TGTGCCAGCAGCTTAGGGATCGATGAGCAGTTCTTC
v_gene: TRBV21-1; d_gene: NA; abundance: NA; j_gene: TRBJ2-5; CDR3aa: CASSPRTYETQYF; CDR3nt: TGTGCCAGCAGCCCCCGCACCTATGAGACCCAGTACTTC
v_gene: TRBV7-9; d_gene: NA; abundance: NA; j_gene: TRBJ1-6; CDR3aa: CASSLQLGDSPLHF; CDR3nt: TGTGCCAGCAGCTTGCAGCTGGGGGATTCACCCCTCCACTTT
v_gene: TRBV6-2/TRBV6-3; d_gene: NA; abundance: NA; j_gene: TRBJ2-6; CDR3aa: CASSSTIVLTERFSGANVLTF; CDR3nt: TGTGCCAGCAGTTCGACCATCGTCCTGACAGAGCGCTTCTCTGGGGCCAACGTCCTGACTTTC
v_gene: TRBV6-5; d_gene: NA; abundance: NA; j_gene: TRBJ1-2; CDR3aa: CASSYSAGVYGYTF; CDR3nt: TGTGCCAGCAGTTACTCAGCAGGCGTCTATGGCTACACCTTC
v_gene: TRBV30; d_gene: NA; abundance: NA; j_gene: TRBJ2-1; CDR3aa: CAWSPDFGNEQFF; CDR3nt: TGTGCCTGGAGTCCCGACTTTGGCAATGAGCAGTTCTTC
v_gene: TRBV29-1; d_gene: NA; abundance: NA; j_gene: TRBJ1-5; CDR3aa: CSVAQNSNQPQHF; CDR3nt: TGCAGCGTTGCCCAAAATAGCAATCAGCCCCAGCATTTT
v_gene: TRBV5-1; d_gene: TRBD1; abundance: once; j_gene: TRBJ1-3; CDR3aa: CASSLGDRRNTIYF; CDR3nt: TGCGCCAGCAGCTTGGGGGACAGGAGAAACACCATATATTTT
v_gene: TRBV7-2; d_gene: NA; abundance: once; j_gene: TRBJ2-5; CDR3aa: CASSSRTAKETQYF; CDR3nt: TGTGCCAGCAGCTCGCGGACAGCTAAAGAGACCCAGTACTTC
v_gene: TRBV18; d_gene: NA; abundance: NA; j_gene: TRBJ2-2; CDR3aa: CASSIGAGRTGELFF; CDR3nt: TGTGCCAGCTCAATCGGGGCAGGGCGGACCGGGGAGCTGTTTTTT
v_gene: TRBV5-1; d_gene: NA; abundance: NA; j_gene: TRBJ1-6; CDR3aa: CASSLEQYNSPLHF; CDR3nt: TGCGCCAGCAGCTTGGAACAGTATAATTCACCCCTCCACTTT
v_gene: TRBV18; d_gene: NA; abundance: NA; j_gene: TRBJ1-1; CDR3aa: CASSPPGPGSTEAFF; CDR3nt: TGTGCCAGCTCACCACCGGGACCAGGGAGCACTGAAGCTTTCTTT
v_gene: TRBV3-1/TRBV3-2; d_gene: TRBD2; abundance: NA; j_gene: TRBJ2-1; CDR3aa: CASRPPGGSEQFF; CDR3nt: TGTGCCAGCAGACCCCCGGGGGGTAGTGAGCAGTTCTTC